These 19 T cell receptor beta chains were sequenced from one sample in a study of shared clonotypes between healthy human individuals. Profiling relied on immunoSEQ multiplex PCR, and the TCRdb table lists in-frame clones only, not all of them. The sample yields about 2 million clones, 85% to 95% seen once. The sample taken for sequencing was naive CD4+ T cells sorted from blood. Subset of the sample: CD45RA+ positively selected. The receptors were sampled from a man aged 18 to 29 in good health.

Here the CDR3 DNA reads TGTGCCAGCAGCGCAGACTCGGGGCGGATAGAGACCCAGTACTTC. It yields the protein CASSADSGRIETQYF. This chain links TRBV9 with TRBJ2-5; the D call may be TRBD1 or TRBD2 (5 bases each). The V end lost 3 bases, the J end lost 4 bases, and 16 bases lay between the germline ends. The CDR3 extends over 15 amino acids. The germline V gene has CDR1 SGDLS and CDR2 YYNGEE.

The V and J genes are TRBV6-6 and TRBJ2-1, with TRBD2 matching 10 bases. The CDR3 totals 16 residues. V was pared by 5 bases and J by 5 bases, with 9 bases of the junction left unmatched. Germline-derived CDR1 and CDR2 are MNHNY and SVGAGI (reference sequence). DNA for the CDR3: TGTGCCAGCAGTACCTATCTAGCGGGAGTAGACAATGAGCAGTTCTTC. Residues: CASSTYLAGVDNEQFF.

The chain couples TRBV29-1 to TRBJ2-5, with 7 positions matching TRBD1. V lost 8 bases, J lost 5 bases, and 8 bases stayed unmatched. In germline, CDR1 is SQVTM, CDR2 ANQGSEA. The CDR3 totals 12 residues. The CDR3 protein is CSSSGGMETQYF. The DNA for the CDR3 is TGCAGCTCTTCAGGGGGTATGGAGACCCAGTACTTC.

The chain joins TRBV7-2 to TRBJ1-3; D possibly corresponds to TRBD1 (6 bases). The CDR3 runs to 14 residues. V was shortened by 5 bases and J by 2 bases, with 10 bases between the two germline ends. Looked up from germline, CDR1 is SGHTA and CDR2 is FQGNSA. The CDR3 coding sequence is TGTGCCAGCAGCGCGCAGGGGACTGGAAACACCATATATTTT. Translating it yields CASSAQGTGNTIYF.

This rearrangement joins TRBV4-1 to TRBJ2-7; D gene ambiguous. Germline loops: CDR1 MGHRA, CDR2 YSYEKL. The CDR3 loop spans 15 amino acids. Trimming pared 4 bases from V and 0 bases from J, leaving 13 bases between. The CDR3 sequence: CASSPTLGPSYEQYF. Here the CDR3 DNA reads TGCGCCAGCAGCCCGACACTTGGCCCCTCCTACGAGCAGTACTTC.

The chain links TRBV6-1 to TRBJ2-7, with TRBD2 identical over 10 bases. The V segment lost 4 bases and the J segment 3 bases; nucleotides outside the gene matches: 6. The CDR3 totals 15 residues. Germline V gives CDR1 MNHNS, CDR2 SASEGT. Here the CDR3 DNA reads TGTGCCAGCAGTGCAAGCGGGAGGGCCGGCTACGAGCAGTACTTC. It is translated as CASSASGRAGYEQYF.

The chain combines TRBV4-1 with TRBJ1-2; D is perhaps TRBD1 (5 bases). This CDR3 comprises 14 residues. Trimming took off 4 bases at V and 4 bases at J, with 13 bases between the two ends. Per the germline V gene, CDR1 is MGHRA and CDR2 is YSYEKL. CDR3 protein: CASSRGDLGYGYTF. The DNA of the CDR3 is TGCGCCAGCAGCCGGGGGGACCTGGGCTATGGCTACACCTTC.

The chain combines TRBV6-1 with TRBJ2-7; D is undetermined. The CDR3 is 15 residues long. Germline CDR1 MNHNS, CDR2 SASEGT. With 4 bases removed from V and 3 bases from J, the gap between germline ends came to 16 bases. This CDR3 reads CASSAAAGGVYEQYF. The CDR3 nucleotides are TGTGCCAGCAGTGCGGCGGCAGGCGGTGTCTACGAGCAGTACTTC.

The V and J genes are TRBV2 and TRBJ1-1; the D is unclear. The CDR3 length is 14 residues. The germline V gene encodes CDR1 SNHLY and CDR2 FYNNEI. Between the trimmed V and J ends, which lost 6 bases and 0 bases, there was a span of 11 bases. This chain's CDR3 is CASRVDGMNTEAFF. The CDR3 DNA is TGTGCCAGCAGGGTTGACGGCATGAACACTGAAGCTTTCTTT.

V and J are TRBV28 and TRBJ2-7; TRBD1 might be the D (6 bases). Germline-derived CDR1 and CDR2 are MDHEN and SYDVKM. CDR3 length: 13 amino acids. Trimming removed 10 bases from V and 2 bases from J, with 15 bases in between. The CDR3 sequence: CATTTGQTYEQYF. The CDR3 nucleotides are TGTGCCACTACCACAGGGCAGACCTACGAGCAGTACTTC. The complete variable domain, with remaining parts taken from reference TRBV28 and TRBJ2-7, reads DVKVTQSSRYLVKRTGEKVFLECVQDMDHENMFWYRQDPGLGLRLIYFSYDVKMKEKGDIPEGYSVSREKKERFSLILESASTNQTSMYLCATTTGQTYEQYFGPGTRLTVT.

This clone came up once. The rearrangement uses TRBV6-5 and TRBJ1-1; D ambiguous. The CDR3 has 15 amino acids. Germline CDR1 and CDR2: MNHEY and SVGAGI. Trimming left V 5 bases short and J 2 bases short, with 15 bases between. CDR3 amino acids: CASSLGGRSNTEAFF. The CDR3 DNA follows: TGTGCCAGCAGTCTAGGAGGGAGGAGTAACACTGAAGCTTTCTTT.

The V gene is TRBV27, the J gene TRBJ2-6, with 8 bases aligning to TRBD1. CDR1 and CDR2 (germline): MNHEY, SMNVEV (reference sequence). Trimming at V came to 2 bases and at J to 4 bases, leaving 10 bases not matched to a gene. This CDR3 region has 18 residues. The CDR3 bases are TGTGCCAGCAGTTTAGGAGGACAGGGTGTGTTCGGGGCCAACGTCCTGACTTTC. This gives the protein CASSLGGQGVFGANVLTF.

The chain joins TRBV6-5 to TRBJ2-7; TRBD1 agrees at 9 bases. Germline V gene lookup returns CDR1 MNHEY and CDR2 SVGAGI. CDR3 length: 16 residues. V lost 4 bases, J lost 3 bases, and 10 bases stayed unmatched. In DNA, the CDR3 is TGTGCCAGCAGTTCAGAGAGGACAGGGGCGTTCTACGAGCAGTACTTC. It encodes CASSSERTGAFYEQYF.

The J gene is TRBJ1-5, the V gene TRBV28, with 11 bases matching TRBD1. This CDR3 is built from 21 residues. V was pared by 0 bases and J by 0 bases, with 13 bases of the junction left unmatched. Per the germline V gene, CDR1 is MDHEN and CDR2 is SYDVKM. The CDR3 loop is CASSLWGTGGYGKYSNQPQHF. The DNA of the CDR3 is TGTGCCAGCAGTTTATGGGGGACAGGGGGGTATGGGAAGTATAGCAATCAGCCCCAGCATTTT.

The CDR3 DNA reads TGTGCCAGCAGCCCGATTAAAGGCGGCTACACCTTC. This translates into CASSPIKGGYTF. This chain joins TRBV5-6 and TRBJ1-2; D is unresolved. V lost 4 bases to trimming and J lost 8 bases, with 12 bases between them. Germline V gene lookup returns CDR1 SGHDT and CDR2 YYEEEE. CDR3 size: 12 residues.

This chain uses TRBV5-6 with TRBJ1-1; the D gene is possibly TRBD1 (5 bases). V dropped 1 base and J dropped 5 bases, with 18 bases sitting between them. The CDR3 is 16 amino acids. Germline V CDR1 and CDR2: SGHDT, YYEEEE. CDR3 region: CASSLRAPRGSTEAFF. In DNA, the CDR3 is TGTGCCAGCAGCTTGAGGGCGCCGAGGGGAAGTACTGAAGCTTTCTTT.

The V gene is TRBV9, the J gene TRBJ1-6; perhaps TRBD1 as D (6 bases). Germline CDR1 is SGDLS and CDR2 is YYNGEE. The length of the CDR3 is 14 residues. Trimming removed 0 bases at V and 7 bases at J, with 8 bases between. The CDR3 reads CASSVGTENSPLHF. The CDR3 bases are TGTGCCAGCAGCGTAGGGACAGAGAATTCACCCCTCCACTTT.

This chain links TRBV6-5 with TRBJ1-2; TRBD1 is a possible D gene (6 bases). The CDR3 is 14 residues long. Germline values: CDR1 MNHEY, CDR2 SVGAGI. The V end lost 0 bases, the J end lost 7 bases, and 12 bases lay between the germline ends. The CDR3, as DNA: TGTGCCAGCAGTTACTCGGCACAGGGTAGTGGCTACACCTTC. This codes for CASSYSAQGSGYTF.

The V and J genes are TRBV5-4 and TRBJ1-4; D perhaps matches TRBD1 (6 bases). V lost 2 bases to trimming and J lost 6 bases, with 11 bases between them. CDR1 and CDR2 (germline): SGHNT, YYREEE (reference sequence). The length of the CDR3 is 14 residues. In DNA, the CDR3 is TGTGCCAGCAGCTTCGAGGGGGTTCATGAAAAACTGTTTTTT. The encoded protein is CASSFEGVHEKLFF.